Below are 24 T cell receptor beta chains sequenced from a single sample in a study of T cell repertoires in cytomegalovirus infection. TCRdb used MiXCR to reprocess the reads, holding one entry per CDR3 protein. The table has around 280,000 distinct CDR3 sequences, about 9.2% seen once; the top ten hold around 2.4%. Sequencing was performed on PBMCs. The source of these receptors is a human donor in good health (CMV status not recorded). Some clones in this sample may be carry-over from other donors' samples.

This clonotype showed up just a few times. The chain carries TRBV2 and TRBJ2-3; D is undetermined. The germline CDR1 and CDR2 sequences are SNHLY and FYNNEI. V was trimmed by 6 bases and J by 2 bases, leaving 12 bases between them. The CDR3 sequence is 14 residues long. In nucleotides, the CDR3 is TGTGCCAGCAGGGAACTTTCAGCCACAGATACGCAGTATTTT. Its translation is CASRELSATDTQYF.

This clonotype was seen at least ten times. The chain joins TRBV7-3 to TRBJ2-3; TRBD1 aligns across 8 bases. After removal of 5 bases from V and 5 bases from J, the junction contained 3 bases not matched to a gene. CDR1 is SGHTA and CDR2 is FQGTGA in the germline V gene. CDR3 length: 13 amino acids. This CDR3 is CASSGQGGDTQYF. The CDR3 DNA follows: TGTGCCAGCAGCGGACAGGGAGGAGATACGCAGTATTTT. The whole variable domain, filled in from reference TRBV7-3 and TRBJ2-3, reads GAGVSQTPSNKVTEKGKYVELRCDPISGHTALYWYRQSLGQGPEFLIYFQGTGAADDSGLPNDRFFAVRPEGSVSTLKIQRTERGDSAVYLCASSGQGGDTQYFGPGTRLTVL.

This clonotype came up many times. CDR3 coding DNA: TGTGCCAGCAGCTTGGGACAGGGGCCTCTCCAAGAGACCCAGTACTTC. It specifies CASSLGQGPLQETQYF. V gene TRBV11-3 combines with J gene TRBJ2-5; 10 bases are a match to TRBD1. J lost 1 base, V lost 3 bases, and 5 bases had no gene match. This CDR3 has 16 amino acids. Per germline, CDR1 SGHNT and CDR2 YENEEA.

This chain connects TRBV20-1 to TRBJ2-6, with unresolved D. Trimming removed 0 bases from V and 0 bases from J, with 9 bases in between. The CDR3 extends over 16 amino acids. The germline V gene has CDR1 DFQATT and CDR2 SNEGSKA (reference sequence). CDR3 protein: CSARDRSPSGANVLTF. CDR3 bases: TGCAGTGCTAGAGATCGGTCGCCCTCTGGGGCCAACGTCCTGACTTTC.

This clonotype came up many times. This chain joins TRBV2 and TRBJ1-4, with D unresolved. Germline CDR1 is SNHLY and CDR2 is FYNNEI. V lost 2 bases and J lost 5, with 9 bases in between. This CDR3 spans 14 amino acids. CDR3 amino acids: CASSEFGVNEKLFF. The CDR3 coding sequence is TGTGCCAGCAGTGAATTCGGGGTAAATGAAAAACTGTTTTTT.

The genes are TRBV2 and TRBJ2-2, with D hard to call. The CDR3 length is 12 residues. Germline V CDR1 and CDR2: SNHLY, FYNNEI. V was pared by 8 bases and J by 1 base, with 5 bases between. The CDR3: CASDKNTGELFF. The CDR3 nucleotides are TGTGCCAGCGACAAGAACACCGGGGAGCTGTTTTTT.

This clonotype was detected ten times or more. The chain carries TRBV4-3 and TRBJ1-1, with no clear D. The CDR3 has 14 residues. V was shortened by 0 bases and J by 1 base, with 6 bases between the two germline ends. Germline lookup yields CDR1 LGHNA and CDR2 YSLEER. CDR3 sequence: CASSQDRGNTEAFF. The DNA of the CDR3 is TGCGCCAGCAGCCAAGATCGGGGGAACACTGAAGCTTTCTTT.

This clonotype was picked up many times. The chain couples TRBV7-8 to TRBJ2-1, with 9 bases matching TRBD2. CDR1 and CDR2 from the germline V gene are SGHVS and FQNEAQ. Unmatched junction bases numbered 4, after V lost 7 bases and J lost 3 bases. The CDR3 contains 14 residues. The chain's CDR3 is CASKPTSGYNEQFF. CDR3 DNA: TGTGCCAGCAAACCGACTAGCGGCTACAATGAGCAGTTCTTC.

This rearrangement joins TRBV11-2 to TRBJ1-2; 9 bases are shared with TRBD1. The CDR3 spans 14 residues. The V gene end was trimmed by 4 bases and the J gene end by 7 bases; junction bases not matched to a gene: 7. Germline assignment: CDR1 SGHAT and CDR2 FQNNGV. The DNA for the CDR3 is TGTGCCAGCAGCTCAATACAGGGGGCGCGTGGCTACACCTTC. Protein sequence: CASSSIQGARGYTF. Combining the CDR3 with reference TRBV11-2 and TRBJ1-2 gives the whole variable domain EAGVAQSPRYKIIEKRQSVAFWCNPISGHATLYWYQQILGQGPKLLIQFQNNGVVDDSQLPKDRFSAERLKGVDSTLKIQPAKLEDSAVYLCASSSIQGARGYTFGSGTRLTVV.

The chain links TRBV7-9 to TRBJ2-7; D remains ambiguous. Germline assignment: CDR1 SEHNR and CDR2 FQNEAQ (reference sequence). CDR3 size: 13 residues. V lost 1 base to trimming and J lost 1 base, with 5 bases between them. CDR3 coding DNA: TGTGCCAGCAGCTTAGACGTTTCCTACGAGCAGTACGTC. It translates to CASSLDVSYEQYV.

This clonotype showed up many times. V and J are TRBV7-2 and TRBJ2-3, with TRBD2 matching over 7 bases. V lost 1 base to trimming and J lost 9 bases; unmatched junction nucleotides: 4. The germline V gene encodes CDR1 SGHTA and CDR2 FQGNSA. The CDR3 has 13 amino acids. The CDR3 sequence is CASSLVGEGTQYF. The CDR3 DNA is TGTGCCAGCAGCTTAGTGGGGGAGGGAACGCAGTATTTT.

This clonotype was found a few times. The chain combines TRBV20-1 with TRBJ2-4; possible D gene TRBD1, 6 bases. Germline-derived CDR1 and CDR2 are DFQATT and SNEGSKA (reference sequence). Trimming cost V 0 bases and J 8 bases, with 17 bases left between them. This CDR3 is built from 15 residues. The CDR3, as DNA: TGCAGTGCTAGAGACTTCCGAGGGGGTGGCTACATTCAGTACTTC. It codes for CSARDFRGGGYIQYF.

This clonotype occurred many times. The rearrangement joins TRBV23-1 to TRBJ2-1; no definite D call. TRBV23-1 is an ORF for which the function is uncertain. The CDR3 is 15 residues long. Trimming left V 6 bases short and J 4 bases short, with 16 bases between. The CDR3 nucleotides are TGCGCCAGCAGCCGGGCCCCCTTACAATACAATGAGCAGTTCTTC. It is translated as CASSRAPLQYNEQFF.

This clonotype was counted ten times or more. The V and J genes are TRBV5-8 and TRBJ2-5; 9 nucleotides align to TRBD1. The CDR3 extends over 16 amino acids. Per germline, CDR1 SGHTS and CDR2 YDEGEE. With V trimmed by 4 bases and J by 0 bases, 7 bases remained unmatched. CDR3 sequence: CASSPSGTGNQETQYF. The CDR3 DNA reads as TGTGCCAGCAGCCCGTCCGGGACAGGGAACCAAGAGACCCAGTACTTC.

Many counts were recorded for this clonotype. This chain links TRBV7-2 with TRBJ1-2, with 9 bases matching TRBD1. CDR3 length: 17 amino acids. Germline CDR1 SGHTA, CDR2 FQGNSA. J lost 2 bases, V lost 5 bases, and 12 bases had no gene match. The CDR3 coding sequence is TGTGCCAGCAGCCAAGAGCCCAACAGGGGGCCCAACTATGGCTACACCTTC. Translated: CASSQEPNRGPNYGYTF.

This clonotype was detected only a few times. DNA for the CDR3: TGCAGCGTGCACGACACCGGGGAGCTGTTTTTT. It translates to CSVHDTGELFF. The gene calls are TRBV29-1 and TRBJ2-2; D not resolved. The CDR3 covers 11 residues. V was shortened by 6 bases and J by 3 bases, with 5 bases between the two germline ends. CDR1 SQVTM and CDR2 ANQGSEA come from the germline V gene.

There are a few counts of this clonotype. CDR3 residues: CASTPYNEQFF. The CDR3 bases are TGTGCCAGCACCCCCTACAATGAGCAGTTCTTC. The V and J genes are TRBV2 and TRBJ2-1, with D unclear. This CDR3 has 11 amino acids. V was shortened by 7 bases and J by 2 bases, with 3 bases between the two germline ends. CDR1 is SNHLY and CDR2 is FYNNEI in the germline V gene.

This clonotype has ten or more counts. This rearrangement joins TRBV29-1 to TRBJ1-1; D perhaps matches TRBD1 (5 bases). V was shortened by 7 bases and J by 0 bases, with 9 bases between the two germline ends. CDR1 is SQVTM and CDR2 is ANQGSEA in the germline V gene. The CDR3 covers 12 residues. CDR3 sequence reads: CSATGMNTEAFF. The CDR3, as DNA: TGCAGCGCCACAGGTATGAACACTGAAGCTTTCTTT.

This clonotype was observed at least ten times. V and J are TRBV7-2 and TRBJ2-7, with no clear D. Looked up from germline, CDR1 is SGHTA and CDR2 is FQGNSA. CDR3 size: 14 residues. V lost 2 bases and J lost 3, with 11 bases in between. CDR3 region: CASSLYPQYYEQYF. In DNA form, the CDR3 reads TGTGCCAGCAGCTTATATCCGCAGTACTACGAGCAGTACTTC.

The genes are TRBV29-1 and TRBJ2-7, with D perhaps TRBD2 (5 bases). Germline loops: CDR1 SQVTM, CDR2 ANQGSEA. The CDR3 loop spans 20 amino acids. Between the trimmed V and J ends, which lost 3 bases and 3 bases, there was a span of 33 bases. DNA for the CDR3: TGCAGCGTTGAGATCTGTCAGTCCCACCAAGTGGAGGTAACCAGCTACGAGCAGTACGTC. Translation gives CSVEICQSHQVEVTSYEQYV.

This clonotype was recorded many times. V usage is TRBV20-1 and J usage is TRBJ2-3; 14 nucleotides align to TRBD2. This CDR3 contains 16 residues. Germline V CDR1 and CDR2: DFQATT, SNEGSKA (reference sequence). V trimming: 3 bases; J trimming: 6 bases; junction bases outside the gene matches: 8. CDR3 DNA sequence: TGCAGTGCTAGTGCGAGACTAGCGGGGGGGCCGGATACGCAGTATTTT. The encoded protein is CSASARLAGGPDTQYF.

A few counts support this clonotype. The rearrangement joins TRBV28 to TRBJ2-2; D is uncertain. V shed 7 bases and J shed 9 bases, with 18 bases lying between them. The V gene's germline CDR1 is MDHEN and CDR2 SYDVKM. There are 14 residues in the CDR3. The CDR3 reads CASMTVWQARELFF. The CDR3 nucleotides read TGTGCCAGCATGACCGTTTGGCAGGCAAGGGAGCTGTTTTTT.

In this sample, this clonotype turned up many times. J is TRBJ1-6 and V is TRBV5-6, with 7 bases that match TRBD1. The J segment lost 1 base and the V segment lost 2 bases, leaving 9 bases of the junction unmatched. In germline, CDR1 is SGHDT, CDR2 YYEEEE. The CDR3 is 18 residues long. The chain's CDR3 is CASSFGRGGLSYNSPLHF. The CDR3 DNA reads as TGTGCCAGCAGCTTCGGCAGGGGGGGATTGTCCTATAATTCACCCCTCCACTTT. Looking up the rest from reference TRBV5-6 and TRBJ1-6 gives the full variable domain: DAGVTQSPTHLIKTRGQQVTLRCSPKSGHDTVSWYQQALGQGPQFIFQYYEEEERQRGNFPDRFSGHQFPNYSSELNVNALLLGDSALYLCASSFGRGGLSYNSPLHFGNGTRLTVT.

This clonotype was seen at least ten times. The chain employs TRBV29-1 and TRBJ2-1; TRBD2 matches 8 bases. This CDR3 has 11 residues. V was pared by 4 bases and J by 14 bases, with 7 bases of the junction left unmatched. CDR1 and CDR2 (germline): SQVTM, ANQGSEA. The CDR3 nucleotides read TGCAGCGTTGTGTCGGGGGGGCATAAGTTCTTC. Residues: CSVVSGGHKFF.